The rows below give T cell receptor beta chains drawn from one sample of a study of T-cell memory formation after mild COVID-19. One entry per CDR3 protein, called by TCRdb with MiXCR from the 5' RACE reads. The repertoire consists of around 450,000 distinct CDR3 sequences, with around 18% occurring once and the leading ten covering approximately 8.1%. Sequenced: PBMCs or a T cell subset sorted from them (not recorded which). The receptors come from an adult woman who had mild COVID-19 (a few samples of this study predate the infection). Cell type and time point are not known. Each CDR3 is given without its conserved first and last residue.

CDR3 protein: ASSSRLGNEQF; V gene: TRBV7-3
CDR3 protein: SGWTDTSYEQY; V gene: TRBV29-1
CDR3 protein: ASSSFGSHRTGAYGYT; V gene: TRBV5-5
CDR3 protein: ASKGRDTEAF; V gene: TRBV6-4
CDR3 protein: SAPGQGGEKLF; V gene: TRBV20-1
CDR3 protein: AWSVQGTGSGQPQH; V gene: TRBV30
CDR3 protein: ASSASGGGTDTQY; V gene: TRBV4-1
CDR3 protein: ASSFPRGSGAYEQY; V gene: TRBV7-9
CDR3 protein: ASRQDTPYEQY; V gene: TRBV6-1
CDR3 protein: ASNDRATDTQY; V gene: TRBV6-2/TRBV6-3
CDR3 protein: ASRSETGARSPLH; V gene: TRBV12-3/TRBV12-4
CDR3 protein: ASSNGAEGPEAF; V gene: TRBV6-5
CDR3 protein: ASSYEGGNYGYT; V gene: TRBV6-5
CDR3 protein: ASSQGRETWAYEQY; V gene: TRBV4-3
CDR3 protein: SAEYRGLEKLF; V gene: TRBV20-1
CDR3 protein: SVSVDTQY; V gene: TRBV29-1
CDR3 protein: ASTFRVGGELF; V gene: TRBV6-1
CDR3 protein: SVGGTATYEQY; V gene: TRBV29-1
CDR3 protein: SVEKYMNTEAF; V gene: TRBV29-1
CDR3 protein: ASSTTPTENTEAF; V gene: TRBV19
CDR3 protein: ASSRTETQY; V gene: TRBV12-3/TRBV12-4
CDR3 protein: ATSDPSSGATDTQY; V gene: TRBV24-1
CDR3 protein: ASSFLREVWETEAF; V gene: TRBV7-9
CDR3 protein: ASSFLPSSGSTYEQY; V gene: TRBV6-2/TRBV6-3
CDR3 protein: ASSVSGLNYGYT; V gene: TRBV9
CDR3 protein: ASSGLLTLTDTQY; V gene: TRBV2
CDR3 protein: SAKIKRGPVYYEQY; V gene: TRBV20-1